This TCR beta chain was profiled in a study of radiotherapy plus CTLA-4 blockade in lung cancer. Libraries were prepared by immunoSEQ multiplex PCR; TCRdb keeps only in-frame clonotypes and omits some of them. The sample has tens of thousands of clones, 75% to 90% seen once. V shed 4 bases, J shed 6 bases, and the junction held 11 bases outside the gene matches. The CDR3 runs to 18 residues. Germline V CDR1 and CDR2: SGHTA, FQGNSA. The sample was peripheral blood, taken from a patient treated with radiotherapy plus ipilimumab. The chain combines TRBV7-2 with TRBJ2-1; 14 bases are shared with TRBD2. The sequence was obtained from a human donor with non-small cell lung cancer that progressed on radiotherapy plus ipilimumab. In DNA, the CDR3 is TGTGCCAGCAGCTCCCAGACTAGCGGGGGGGGTGGAAGCAATGAGCAGTTCTTC. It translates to CASSSQTSGGGGSNEQFF. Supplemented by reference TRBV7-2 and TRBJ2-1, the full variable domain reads GAGVSQSPSNKVTEKGKDVELRCDPISGHTALYWYRQSLGQGLEFLIYFQGNSAPDKSGLPSDRFSAERTGGSVSTLTIQRTQQEDSAVYLCASSSQTSGGGGSNEQFFGPGTRLTVL.